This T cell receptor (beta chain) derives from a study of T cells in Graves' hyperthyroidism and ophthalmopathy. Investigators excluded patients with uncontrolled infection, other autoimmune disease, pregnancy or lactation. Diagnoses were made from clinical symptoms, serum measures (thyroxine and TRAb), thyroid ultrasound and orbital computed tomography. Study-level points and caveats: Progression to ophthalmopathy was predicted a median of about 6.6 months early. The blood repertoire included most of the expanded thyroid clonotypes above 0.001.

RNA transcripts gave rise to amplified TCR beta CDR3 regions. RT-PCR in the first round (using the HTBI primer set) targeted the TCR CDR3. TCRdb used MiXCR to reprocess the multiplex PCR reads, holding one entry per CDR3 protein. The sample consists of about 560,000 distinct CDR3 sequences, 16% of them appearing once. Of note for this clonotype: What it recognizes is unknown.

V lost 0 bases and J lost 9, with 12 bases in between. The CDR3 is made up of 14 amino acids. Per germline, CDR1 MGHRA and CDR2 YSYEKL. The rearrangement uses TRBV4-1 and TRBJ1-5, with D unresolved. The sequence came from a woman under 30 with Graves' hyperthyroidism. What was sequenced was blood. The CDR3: CASSQEGSRPPQHF. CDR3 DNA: TGCGCCAGCAGCCAAGAGGGCAGTCGGCCGCCCCAGCATTTT.